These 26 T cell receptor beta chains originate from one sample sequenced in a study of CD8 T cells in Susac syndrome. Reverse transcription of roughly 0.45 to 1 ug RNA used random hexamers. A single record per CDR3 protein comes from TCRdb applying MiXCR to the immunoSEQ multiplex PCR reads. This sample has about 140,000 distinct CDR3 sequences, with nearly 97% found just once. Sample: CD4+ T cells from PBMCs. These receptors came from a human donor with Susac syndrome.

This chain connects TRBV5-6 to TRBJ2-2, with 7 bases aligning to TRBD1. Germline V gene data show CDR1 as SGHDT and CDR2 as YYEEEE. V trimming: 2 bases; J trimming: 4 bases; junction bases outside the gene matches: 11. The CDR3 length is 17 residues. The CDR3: CASSFYGTAEFTGELFF. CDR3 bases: TGTGCCAGCAGCTTTTACGGGACAGCAGAGTTCACCGGGGAGCTGTTTTTT.

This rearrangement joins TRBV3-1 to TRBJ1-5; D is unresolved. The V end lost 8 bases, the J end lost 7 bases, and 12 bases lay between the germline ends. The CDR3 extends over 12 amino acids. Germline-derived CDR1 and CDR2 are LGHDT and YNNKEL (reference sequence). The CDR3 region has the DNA TGTGCCAGCGGAATGCTCGGGCAGCCCCAGCATTTT. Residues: CASGMLGQPQHF.

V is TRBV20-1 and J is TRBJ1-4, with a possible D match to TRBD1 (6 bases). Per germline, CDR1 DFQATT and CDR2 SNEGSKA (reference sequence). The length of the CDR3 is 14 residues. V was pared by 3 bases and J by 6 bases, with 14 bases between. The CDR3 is CSASAGRGYEKLFF. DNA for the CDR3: TGCAGTGCTAGTGCGGGCAGGGGCTATGAAAAACTGTTTTTT.

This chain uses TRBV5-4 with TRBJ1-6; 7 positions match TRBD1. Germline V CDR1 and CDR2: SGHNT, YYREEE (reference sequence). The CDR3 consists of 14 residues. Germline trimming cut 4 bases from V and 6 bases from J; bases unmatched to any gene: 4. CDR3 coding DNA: TGTGCCAGCAGCCCTAGACAGGGTAATTCACCCCTCCACTTT. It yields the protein CASSPRQGNSPLHF.

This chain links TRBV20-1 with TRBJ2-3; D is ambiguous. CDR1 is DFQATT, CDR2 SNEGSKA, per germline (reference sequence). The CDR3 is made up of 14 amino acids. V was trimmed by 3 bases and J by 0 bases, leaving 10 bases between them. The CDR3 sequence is CSARAFSSTDTQYF. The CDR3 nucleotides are TGCAGTGCTAGGGCCTTTTCTAGCACAGATACGCAGTATTTT.

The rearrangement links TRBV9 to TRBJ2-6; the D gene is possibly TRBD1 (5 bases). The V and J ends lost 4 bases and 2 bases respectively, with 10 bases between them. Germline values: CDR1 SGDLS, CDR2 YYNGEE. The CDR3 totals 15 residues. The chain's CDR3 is CASSKGSTGANVLTF. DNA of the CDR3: TGTGCCAGCAGCAAGGGGTCTACTGGGGCCAACGTCCTGACTTTC.

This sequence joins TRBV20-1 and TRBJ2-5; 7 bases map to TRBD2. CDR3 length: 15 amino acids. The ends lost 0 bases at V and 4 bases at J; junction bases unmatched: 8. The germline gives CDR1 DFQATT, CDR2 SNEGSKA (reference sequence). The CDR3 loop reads CSARDVLASGETQYF. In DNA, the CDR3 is TGCAGTGCTAGAGATGTACTAGCTAGCGGAGAGACCCAGTACTTC.

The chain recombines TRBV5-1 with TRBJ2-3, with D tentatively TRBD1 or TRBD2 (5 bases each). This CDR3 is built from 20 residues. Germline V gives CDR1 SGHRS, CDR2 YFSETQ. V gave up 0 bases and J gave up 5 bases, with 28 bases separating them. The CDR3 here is CASSLAMEAGTKRRGDTQYF. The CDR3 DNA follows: TGCGCCAGCAGCTTGGCCATGGAGGCCGGGACCAAACGAAGAGGAGATACGCAGTATTTT.

The CDR3 sequence is CSARRQGFTDTQYF. CDR3 nucleotides: TGCAGTGCCCGGAGACAAGGTTTCACAGATACGCAGTATTTT. The chain employs TRBV20-1 and TRBJ2-3; the D is unclear. V was cut by 6 bases and J by 2 bases, with 15 bases left in between. Germline-derived CDR1 and CDR2 are DFQATT and SNEGSKA (reference sequence). The CDR3 runs to 14 residues.

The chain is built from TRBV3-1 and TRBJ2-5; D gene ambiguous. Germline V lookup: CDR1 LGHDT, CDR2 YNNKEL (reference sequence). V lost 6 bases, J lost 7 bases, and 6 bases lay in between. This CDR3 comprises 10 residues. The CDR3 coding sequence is TGTGCCAGCAGTTCTCGGACCCAGTACTTC. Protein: CASSSRTQYF.

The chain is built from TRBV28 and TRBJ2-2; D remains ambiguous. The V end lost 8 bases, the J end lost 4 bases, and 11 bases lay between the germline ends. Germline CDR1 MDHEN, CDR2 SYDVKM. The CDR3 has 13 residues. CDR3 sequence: CASLGLTTGELFF. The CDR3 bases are TGTGCCAGCTTAGGTTTGACCACCGGGGAGCTGTTTTTT.

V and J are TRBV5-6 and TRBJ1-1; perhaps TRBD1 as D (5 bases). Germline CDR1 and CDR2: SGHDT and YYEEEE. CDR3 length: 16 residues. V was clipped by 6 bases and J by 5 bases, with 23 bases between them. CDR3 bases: TGTGCCAGCACCGTATACGGGGCCGGGGGGAGGACTGAAGCTTTCTTT. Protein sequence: CASTVYGAGGRTEAFF. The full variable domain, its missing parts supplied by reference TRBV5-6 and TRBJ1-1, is DAGVTQSPTHLIKTRGQQVTLRCSPKSGHDTVSWYQQALGQGPQFIFQYYEEEERQRGNFPDRFSGHQFPNYSSELNVNALLLGDSALYLCASTVYGAGGRTEAFFGQGTRLTVV.

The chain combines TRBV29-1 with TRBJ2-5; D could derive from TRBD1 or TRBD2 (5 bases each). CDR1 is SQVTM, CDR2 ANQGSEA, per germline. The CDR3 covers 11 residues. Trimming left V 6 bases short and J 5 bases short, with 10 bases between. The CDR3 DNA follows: TGCAGCGTCGGGACCCAGGAGACCCAGTACTTC. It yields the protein CSVGTQETQYF.

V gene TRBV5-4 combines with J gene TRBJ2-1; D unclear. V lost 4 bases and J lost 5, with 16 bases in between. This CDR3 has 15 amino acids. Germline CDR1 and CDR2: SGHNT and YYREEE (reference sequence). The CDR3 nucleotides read TGTGCCAGCAGCCCCCGCCGAAGTGGGAACAATGAGCAGTTCTTC. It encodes CASSPRRSGNNEQFF.

CDR3 loop: CASRSSATAKETQYF. DNA for the CDR3: TGTGCCAGCAGGTCCTCCGCGACAGCAAAAGAGACCCAGTACTTC. This chain links TRBV14 with TRBJ2-5; D might be TRBD1 (5 bases). Germline-derived CDR1 and CDR2 are SGHDN and FVKESK. Trimming removed 6 bases from V and 3 bases from J, with 17 bases in between. This CDR3 region has 15 residues.

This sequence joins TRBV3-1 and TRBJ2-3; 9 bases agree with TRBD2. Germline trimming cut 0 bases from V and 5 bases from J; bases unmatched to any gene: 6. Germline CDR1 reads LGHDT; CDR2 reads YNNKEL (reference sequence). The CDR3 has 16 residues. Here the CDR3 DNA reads TGTGCCAGCAGCCAAGATAGCGGGAGTTTTAGAGATACGCAGTATTTT. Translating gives CASSQDSGSFRDTQYF.

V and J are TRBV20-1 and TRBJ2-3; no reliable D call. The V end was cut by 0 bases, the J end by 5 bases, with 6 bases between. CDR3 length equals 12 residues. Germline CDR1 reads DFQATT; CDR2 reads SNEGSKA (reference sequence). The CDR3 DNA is TGCAGTGCTAGAGATCCTGTAGATACGCAGTATTTT. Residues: CSARDPVDTQYF.

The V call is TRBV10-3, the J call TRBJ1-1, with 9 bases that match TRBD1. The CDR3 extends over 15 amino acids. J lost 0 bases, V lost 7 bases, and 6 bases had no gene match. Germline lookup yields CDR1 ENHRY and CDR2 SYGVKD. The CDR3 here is CAINQGTGLNTEAFF. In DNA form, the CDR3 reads TGTGCCATCAACCAGGGGACAGGGTTGAACACTGAAGCTTTCTTT.

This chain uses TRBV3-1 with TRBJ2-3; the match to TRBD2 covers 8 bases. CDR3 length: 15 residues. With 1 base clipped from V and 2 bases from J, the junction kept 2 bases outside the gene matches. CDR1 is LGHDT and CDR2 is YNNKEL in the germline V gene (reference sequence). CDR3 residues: CASSQVRGATDTQYF. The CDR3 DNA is TGTGCCAGCAGCCAAGTGCGGGGGGCCACAGATACGCAGTATTTT.

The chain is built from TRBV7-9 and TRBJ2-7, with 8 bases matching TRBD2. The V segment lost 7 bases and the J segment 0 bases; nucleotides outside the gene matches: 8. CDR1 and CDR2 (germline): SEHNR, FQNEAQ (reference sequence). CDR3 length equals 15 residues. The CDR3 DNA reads TGTGCCAGCACGTTAGCGGGGACTAGCTCCTACGAGCAGTACTTC. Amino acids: CASTLAGTSSYEQYF.

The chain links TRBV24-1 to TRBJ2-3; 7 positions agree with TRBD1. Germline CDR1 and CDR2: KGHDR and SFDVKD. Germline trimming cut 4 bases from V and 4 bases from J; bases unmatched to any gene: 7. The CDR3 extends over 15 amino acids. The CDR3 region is CATSEQGSRADTQYF. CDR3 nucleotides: TGTGCCACCAGTGAACAGGGGAGTCGGGCAGATACGCAGTATTTT.

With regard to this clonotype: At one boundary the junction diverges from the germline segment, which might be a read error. The CDR3 region has the DNA TGTGCCAGCAGCCCCCAGGCCGGGAGGAAGAGACTCTTC. Its protein product is CASSPQAGRKRLF. The V and J genes are TRBV7-9 and TRBJ2-1; 7 bases map to TRBD2. CDR3 size: 13 residues. The V gene's germline CDR1 is SEHNR and CDR2 FQNEAQ (reference sequence).

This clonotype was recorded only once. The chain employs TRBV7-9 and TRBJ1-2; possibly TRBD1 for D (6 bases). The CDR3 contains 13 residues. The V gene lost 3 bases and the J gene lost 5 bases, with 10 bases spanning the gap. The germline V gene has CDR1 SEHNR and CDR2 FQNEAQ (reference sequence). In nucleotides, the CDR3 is TGTGCCAGCAGCTTTACAGGGAGGTATGGCTACACCTTC. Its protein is CASSFTGRYGYTF. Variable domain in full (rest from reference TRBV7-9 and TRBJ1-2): DTGVSQNPRHKITKRGQNVTFRCDPISEHNRLYWYRQTLGQGPEFLTYFQNEAQLEKSRLLSDRFSAERPKGSFSTLEIQRTEQGDSAMYLCASSFTGRYGYTFGSGTRLTVV.

The CDR3 DNA sequence: TGTGCCAGCAGTGAATCTTGGAGCACAGATACGCAGTATTTT. It yields the protein CASSESWSTDTQYF. J is TRBJ2-3 and V is TRBV2, with D hard to call. The CDR3 sequence is 14 residues long. V was pared by 2 bases and J by 0 bases, with 6 bases between. In germline, CDR1 is SNHLY, CDR2 FYNNEI.

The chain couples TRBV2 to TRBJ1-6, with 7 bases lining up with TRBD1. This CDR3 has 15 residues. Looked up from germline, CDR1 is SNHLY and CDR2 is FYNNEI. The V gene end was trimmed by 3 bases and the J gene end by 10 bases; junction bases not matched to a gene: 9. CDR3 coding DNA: TGTGCCAGCAGTGACCTAGGGGGCTTGAGGTCACCCCTCCACTTT. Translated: CASSDLGGLRSPLHF.

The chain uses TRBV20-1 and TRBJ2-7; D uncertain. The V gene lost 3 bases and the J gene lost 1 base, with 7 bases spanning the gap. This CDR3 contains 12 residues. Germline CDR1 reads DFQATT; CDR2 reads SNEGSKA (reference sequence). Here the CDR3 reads CSASALSYEQYF. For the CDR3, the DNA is TGCAGTGCTAGTGCTTTATCCTACGAGCAGTACTTC.